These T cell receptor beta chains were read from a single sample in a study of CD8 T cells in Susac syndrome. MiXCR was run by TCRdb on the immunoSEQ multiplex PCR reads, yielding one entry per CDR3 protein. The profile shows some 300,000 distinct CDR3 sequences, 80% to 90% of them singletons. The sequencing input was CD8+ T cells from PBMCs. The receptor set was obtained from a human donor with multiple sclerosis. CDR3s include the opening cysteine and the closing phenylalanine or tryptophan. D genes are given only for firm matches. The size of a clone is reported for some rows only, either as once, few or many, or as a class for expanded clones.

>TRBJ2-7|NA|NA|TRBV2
CASSEALGREQYF
TGTGCCAGCAGTGAAGCGCTTGGGAGGGAGCAGTACTTC
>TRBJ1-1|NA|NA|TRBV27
CASSLYQDTEAFF
TGTGCCAGCAGTTTATATCAGGATACTGAAGCTTTCTTT
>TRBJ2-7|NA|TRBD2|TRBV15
CATSAGGPPLYEQYF
TGTGCCACATCAGCGGGAGGGCCTCCCCTGTACGAGCAGTACTTC
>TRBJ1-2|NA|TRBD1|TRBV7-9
CASSPQGRGYTF
TGTGCCAGCAGCCCACAGGGGAGAGGCTACACCTTC
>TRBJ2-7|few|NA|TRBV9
CASIPTSPFGEQYF
TGTGCCAGCATCCCTACTAGCCCGTTCGGGGAGCAGTACTTC
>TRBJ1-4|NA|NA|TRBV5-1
CASSSSHYLGATNEKLFF
TGCGCCAGCAGCTCAAGTCACTACCTAGGGGCGACTAATGAAAAACTGTTTTTT
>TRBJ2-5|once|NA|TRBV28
CASSITSGGEETQYF
TGTGCCAGCAGCATAACATCAGGGGGGGAAGAGACCCAGTACTTC
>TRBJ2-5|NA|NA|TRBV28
CASSLMVPETQYF
TGTGCCAGCAGTCTTATGGTTCCGGAGACCCAGTACTTC
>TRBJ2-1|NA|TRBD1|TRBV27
CASSPGGLREQFF
TGTGCCAGCAGCCCAGGGGGCCTACGGGAGCAGTTCTTC
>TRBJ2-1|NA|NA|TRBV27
CASSLSGGRSSYNEQFF
TGTGCCAGCAGTTTATCCGGCGGGCGGAGCTCCTACAATGAGCAGTTCTTC
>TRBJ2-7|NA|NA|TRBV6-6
CASSYGEQYF
TGTGCCAGCAGTTACGGGGAGCAGTACTTC
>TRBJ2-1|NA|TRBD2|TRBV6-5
CASSFITSGSYNEQFF
TGTGCCAGCAGTTTTATAACTAGCGGATCCTACAATGAGCAGTTCTTC
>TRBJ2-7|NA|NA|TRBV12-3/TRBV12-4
CAGTKGPEQYF
TGTGCCGGCACGAAGGGCCCCGAGCAGTACTTC
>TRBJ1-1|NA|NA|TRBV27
CASSYAGSEAFF
TGTGCCAGCAGTTATGCGGGCTCTGAAGCTTTCTTT
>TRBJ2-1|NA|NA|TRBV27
CASSRVHRGGPNEQFF
TGTGCCAGCAGTAGGGTACACAGGGGAGGCCCCAATGAGCAGTTCTTC
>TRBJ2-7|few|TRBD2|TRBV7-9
CASSFRLAGGYEQYF
TGTGCCAGCAGCTTTAGACTAGCGGGAGGTTACGAGCAGTACTTC
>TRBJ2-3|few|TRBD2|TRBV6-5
CASSSPRSGRVTDTQYF
TGTGCCAGCAGTTCCCCCCGTAGCGGGAGGGTGACAGATACGCAGTATTTT
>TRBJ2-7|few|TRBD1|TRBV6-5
CASSYAGTGIDEQYF
TGTGCCAGCAGTTACGCCGGGACAGGGATTGACGAGCAGTACTTC
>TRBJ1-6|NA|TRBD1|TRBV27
CASSLSPITRDRDNSPLHF
TGTGCCAGCAGTTTATCTCCTATCACCCGGGACAGAGATAATTCACCCCTCCACTTT
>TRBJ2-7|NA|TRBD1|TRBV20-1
CSARDYRTGDEQYF
TGCAGTGCTAGAGATTACCGGACAGGGGACGAGCAGTACTTC
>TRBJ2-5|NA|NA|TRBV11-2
CASSSRQIETQYF
TGTGCCAGCAGCTCCAGACAGATAGAGACCCAGTACTTC
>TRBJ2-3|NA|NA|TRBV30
CACHVAGLSTDTQYF
TGTGCCTGTCACGTGGCGGGTTTAAGCACAGATACGCAGTATTTT
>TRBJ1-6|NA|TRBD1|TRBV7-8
CASSLETGDNSPLHF
TGTGCCAGCAGCTTAGAGACAGGGGATAATTCACCCCTCCACTTT
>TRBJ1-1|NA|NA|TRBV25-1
CASKRGWGDEITEAFF
TGTGCCAGCAAAAGAGGATGGGGTGATGAGATCACTGAAGCTTTCTTT
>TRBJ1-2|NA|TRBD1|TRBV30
CAWSGGTAQYGYTF
TGTGCCTGGAGTGGGGGGACAGCGCAGTATGGCTACACCTTC
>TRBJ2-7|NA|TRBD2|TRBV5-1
CASSFGKREGVYEQYF
TGCGCCAGCAGCTTCGGTAAGCGGGAAGGGGTCTACGAGCAGTACTTC
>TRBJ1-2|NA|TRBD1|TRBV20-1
CSARPSNPDRDYGYTF
TGCAGTGCTAGACCTTCAAATCCAGACAGGGACTATGGCTACACCTTC
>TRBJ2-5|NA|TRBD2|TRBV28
CASSFGLAGEKETQYF
TGTGCCAGCAGTTTTGGACTAGCGGGAGAAAAAGAGACCCAGTACTTC
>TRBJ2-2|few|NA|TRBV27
CASSLDNTGELFF
TGTGCCAGCAGTTTAGACAACACCGGGGAGCTGTTTTTT
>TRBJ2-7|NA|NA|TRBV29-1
CSAAAGAFYEQYF
TGCAGCGCCGCCGCTGGTGCCTTCTACGAGCAGTACTTC
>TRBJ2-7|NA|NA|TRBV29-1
CSVETSNPYEQYF
TGCAGCGTTGAGACATCAAACCCCTACGAGCAGTACTTC
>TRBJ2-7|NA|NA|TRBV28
CASSLWEYEQYF
TGTGCCAGCAGTTTATGGGAGTACGAGCAGTACTTC
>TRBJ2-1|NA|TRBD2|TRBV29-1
CVCGREGHRYEQFF
TGCGTCTGCGGGCGGGAGGGCCATAGGTATGAGCAGTTCTTC
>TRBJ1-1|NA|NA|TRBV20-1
CSAKPINRAEAFF
TGCAGTGCTAAACCTATCAACAGGGCCGAAGCTTTCTTT
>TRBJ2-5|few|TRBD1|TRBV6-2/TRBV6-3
CASRTGVFQETQYF
TGTGCCAGCCGGACAGGGGTCTTCCAAGAGACCCAGTACTTC
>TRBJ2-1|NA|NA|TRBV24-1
CATSDTGWGGEQFF
TGTGCCACCAGTGATACAGGGTGGGGCGGTGAGCAGTTCTTC
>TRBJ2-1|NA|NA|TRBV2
CASSLRGQFF
TGTGCCAGCAGTCTGAGAGGGCAGTTCTTC